This TCR beta chain derives from a study of blood T cell repertoires in COVID-19. Study details: Sample material is recorded as cDNA or gDNA derived from T cells, B-cell-depleted T cells, or PBMCs.

This clone has a single count. Losses at the gene ends were 0 bases for V and 2 bases for J; bases not matched to a gene: 1. Germline loops: CDR1 KGHDR, CDR2 SFDVKD. The CDR3 is 16 residues long. Per the study methods: How many nucleated cells were present was estimated from reference gene primer amplification. Sequenced by immunoSEQ multiplex PCR; TCRdb stores in-frame clones only, minus some. V and J calls and clone size come straight from that table; D and trimming were deduced from the DNA. The sample lists tens of thousands of clones, under 95% seen once, with about 3.1% in the top ten. This receptor was identified in a man between 45 and 60 years old with acute or convalescent COVID-19. The sample taken for sequencing was peripheral blood. The chain couples TRBV24-1 to TRBJ2-1; 9 nucleotides agree with TRBD2. DNA for the CDR3: TGTGCCACCAGTGATTTGGCGGGGGGGCCCTACAATGAGCAGTTCTTC. Its protein product is CATSDLAGGPYNEQFF.